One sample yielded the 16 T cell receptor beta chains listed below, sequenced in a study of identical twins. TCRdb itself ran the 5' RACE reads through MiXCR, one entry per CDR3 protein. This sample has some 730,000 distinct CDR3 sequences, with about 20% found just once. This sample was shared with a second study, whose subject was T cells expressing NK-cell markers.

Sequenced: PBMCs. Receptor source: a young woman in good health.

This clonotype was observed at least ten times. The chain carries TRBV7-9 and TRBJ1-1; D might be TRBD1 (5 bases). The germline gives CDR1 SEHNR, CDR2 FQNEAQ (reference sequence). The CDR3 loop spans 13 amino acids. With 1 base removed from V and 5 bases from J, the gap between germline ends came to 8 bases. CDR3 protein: CASSLDGGTEAFF. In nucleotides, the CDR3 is TGTGCCAGCAGCTTAGATGGGGGGACTGAAGCTTTCTTT.

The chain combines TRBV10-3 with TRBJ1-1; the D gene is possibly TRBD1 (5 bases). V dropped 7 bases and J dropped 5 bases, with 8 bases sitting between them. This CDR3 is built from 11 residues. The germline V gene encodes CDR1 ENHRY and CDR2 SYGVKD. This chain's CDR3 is CAIMGGTEAFF. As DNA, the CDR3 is TGTGCCATCATGGGGGGGACTGAAGCTTTCTTT.

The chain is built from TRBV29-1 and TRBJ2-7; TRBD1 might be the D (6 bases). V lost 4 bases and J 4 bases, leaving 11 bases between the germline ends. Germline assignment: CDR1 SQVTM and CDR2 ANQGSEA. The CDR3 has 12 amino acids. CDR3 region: CSVVPDRYEQYF. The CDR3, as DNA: TGCAGCGTTGTACCGGACAGATACGAGCAGTACTTC.

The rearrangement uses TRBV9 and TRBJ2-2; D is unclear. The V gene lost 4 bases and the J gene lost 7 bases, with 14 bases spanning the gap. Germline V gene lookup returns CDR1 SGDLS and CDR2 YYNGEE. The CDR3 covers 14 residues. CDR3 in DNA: TGTGCCAGCAGCCCCAACACGGTGGGCGGGGAGCTGTTTTTT. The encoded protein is CASSPNTVGGELFF.

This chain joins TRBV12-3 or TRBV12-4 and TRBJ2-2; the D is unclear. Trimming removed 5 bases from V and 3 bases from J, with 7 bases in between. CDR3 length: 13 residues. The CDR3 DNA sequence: TGTGCCAGCAGTCGATCCTACACCGGGGAGCTGTTTTTT. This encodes CASSRSYTGELFF.

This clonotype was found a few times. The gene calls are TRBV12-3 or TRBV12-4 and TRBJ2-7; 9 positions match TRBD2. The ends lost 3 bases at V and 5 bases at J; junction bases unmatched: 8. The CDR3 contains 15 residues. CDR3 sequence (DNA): TGTGCCAGCAGTTTTTGGCCTAGCGGGGACCACGAGCAGTACTTC. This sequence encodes CASSFWPSGDHEQYF.

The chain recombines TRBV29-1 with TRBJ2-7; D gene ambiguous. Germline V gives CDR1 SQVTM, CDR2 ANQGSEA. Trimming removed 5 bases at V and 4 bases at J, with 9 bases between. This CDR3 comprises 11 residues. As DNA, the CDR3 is TGCAGCGTTTCCGACGTATACGAGCAGTACTTC. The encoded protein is CSVSDVYEQYF.

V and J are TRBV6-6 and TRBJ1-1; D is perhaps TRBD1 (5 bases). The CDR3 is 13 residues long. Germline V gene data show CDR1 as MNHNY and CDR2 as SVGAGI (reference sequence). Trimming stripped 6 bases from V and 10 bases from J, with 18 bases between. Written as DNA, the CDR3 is TGTGCCAGCAGGACTCCGCAAGTGGGGGGAGCTTTCTTT. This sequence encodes CASRTPQVGGAFF.

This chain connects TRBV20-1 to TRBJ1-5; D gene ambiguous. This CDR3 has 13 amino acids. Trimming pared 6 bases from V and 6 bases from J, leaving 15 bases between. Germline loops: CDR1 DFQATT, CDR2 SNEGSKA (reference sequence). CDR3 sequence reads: CSALPDDAQPQHF. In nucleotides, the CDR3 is TGCAGTGCCCTCCCGGATGACGCTCAGCCCCAGCATTTT.

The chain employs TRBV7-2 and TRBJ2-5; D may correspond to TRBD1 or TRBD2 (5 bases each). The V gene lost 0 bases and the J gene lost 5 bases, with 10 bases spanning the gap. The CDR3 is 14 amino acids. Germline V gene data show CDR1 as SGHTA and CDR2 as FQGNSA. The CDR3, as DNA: TGTGCCAGCAGCTTAGCGCGTTGGGGGGAGACCCAGTACTTC. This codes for CASSLARWGETQYF.

CDR3 in amino acids: CASTLGGGAHEQYF. The CDR3 DNA reads as TGTGCCAGCACCCTCGGCGGGGGGGCACACGAGCAGTACTTC. The chain recombines TRBV6-1 with TRBJ2-7; 9 bases match TRBD2. The CDR3 is 14 residues long. Germline CDR1 is MNHNS and CDR2 is SASEGT. Losses at the gene ends were 7 bases for V and 5 bases for J; bases not matched to a gene: 9.

CDR3 amino acids: CSARDRRQGTDTQYF. The CDR3 DNA reads as TGCAGTGCTAGAGATCGGAGGCAGGGCACAGATACGCAGTATTTT. This chain links TRBV20-1 with TRBJ2-3; D may be TRBD2 (5 bases). This CDR3 contains 15 residues. V lost 0 bases to trimming and J lost 1 base, with 11 bases between them. CDR1 is DFQATT, CDR2 SNEGSKA, per germline (reference sequence).

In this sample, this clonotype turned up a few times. CDR3 nucleotides: TGTGCCAGCAGTGTAGGGACAGGCTCCTACAATGAGCAGTTCTTC. It specifies CASSVGTGSYNEQFF. This chain connects TRBV12-3 or TRBV12-4 to TRBJ2-1; 8 nucleotides agree with TRBD1. V was pared by 5 bases and J by 0 bases, with 3 bases of the junction left unmatched. The CDR3 runs to 15 residues.

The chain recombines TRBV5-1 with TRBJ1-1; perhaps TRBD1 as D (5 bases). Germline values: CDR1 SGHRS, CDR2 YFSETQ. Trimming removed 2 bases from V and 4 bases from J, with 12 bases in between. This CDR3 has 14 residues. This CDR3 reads CASSLGTSGTEAFF. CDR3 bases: TGCGCCAGCAGCTTAGGGACCTCTGGCACTGAAGCTTTCTTT.

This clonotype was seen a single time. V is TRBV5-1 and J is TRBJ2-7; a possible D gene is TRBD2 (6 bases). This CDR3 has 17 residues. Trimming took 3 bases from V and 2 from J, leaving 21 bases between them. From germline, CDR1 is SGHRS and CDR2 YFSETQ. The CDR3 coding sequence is TGCGCCAGCAGCTCCGGAGGGCGGGCCACTGGACCCTACGAGCAGTACTTC. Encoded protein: CASSSGGRATGPYEQYF. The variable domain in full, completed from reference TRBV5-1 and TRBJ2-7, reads KAGVTQTPRYLIKTRGQQVTLSCSPISGHRSVSWYQQTPGQGLQFLFEYFSETQRNKGNFPGRFSGRQFSNSRSEMNVSTLELGDSALYLCASSSGGRATGPYEQYFGPGTRLTVT.

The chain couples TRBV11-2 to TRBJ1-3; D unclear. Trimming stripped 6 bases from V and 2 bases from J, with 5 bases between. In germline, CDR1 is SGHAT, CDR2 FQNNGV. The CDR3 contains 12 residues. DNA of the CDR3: TGTGCCAGCAGGTTAACTGGAAACACCATATATTTT. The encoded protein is CASRLTGNTIYF.